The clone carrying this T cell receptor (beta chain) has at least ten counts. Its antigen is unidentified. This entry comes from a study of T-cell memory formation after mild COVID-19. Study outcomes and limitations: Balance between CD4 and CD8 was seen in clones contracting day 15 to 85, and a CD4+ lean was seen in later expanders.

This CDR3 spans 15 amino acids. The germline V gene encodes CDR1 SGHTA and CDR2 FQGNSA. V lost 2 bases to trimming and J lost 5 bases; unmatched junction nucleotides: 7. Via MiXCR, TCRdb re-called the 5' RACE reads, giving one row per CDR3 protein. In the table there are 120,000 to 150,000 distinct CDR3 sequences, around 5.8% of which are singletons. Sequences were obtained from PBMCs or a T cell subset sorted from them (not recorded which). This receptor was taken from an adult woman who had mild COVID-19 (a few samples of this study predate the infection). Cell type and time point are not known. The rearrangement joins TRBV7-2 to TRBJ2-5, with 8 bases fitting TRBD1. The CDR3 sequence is CASSLRWDRRETQYF. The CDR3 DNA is TGTGCCAGCAGCTTAAGGTGGGACAGGAGGGAGACCCAGTACTTC.